This note documents a single TCR beta chain sequence. Its target is unknown. The sample belongs to a study of T cell responses to AZD1222 COVID-19 vaccine. Study-level results: Donors were largely white British and mainly female; clonal diversity was possibly underestimated.

Using immunoSEQ multiplex PCR, the repertoire was profiled, and TCRdb retains in-frame clones only, with some absent. The sample lists 150,000 to 250,000 clones; around 93% were seen once. The CDR3 contains 16 residues. V lost 5 bases and J 0 bases, leaving 14 bases between the germline ends. Looked up from germline, CDR1 is SEHNR and CDR2 is FQNEAQ (reference sequence). The clonotype was recovered from an adult who received the AZD1222 COVID-19 vaccine. This rearrangement joins TRBV7-9 to TRBJ2-4, with D possibly called TRBD1 or TRBD2 (6 bases each). Sequencing used peripheral blood, obtained 28 days after the second AZD1222 dose. CDR3 sequence reads: CASSPGGRVAKNIQYF. The CDR3 coding sequence is TGTGCCAGCAGCCCCGGGGGCCGCGTAGCCAAAAACATTCAGTACTTC.